The text below deals with one TCR beta chain. This record belongs to a study of blood T cell repertoires in COVID-19. About the research overall: Donors in the United States, Italy and Spain gave samples during acute or convalescent COVID-19. Sample material is recorded as cDNA or gDNA derived from T cells, B-cell-depleted T cells, or PBMCs.

Source study methods: Nucleated cell number was recorded as an estimate derived from reference gene primer amplification. Sequencing used immunoSEQ multiplex PCR; TCRdb keeps in-frame clones, though not all of them. From that table come the V and J calls and clone size; the DNA was used to work out D and trimming. The data hold about 70,000 clones, with approximately 88% observed a single time. V lost 5 bases and J 3 bases, leaving 18 bases between the germline ends. CDR3 length: 16 residues. Germline CDR1 SEHNR, CDR2 FQNEAQ (reference sequence). V is TRBV7-9 and J is TRBJ2-3, with D perhaps TRBD2 (6 bases). This receptor was identified in a human donor in a cohort sampled during active COVID-19. The sample consisted of peripheral blood. Here the CDR3 DNA reads TGTGCCAGCAGCGGCGGGGTTTATGCGGGAACAGATACGCAGTATTTT. As protein: CASSGGVYAGTDTQYF. Filled out from reference TRBV7-9 and TRBJ2-3, the complete variable domain reads DTGVSQNPRHKITKRGQNVTFRCDPISEHNRLYWYRQTLGQGPEFLTYFQNEAQLEKSRLLSDRFSAERPKGSFSTLEIQRTEQGDSAMYLCASSGGVYAGTDTQYFGPGTRLTVL.